The clone carrying this T cell receptor (beta chain) was observed once. The source of the sample is a study of control samples from healthy donors and cancer patients. The length of the CDR3 is 19 residues. Unmatched junction bases numbered 16, after V lost 0 bases and J lost 8 bases. Germline lookup yields CDR1 KGHDR and CDR2 SFDVKD. Produced via immunoSEQ multiplex PCR; TCRdb's table is partial and in-frame only. The data contain approximately 210,000 clones, about 90% of them singletons. The chain uses TRBV24-1 and TRBJ2-1, with 9 nucleotides matching TRBD1. The receptor was derived from a man in his thirties or forties in good health. The sequenced material came from blood. CDR3 DNA: TGTGCCACCAGTGATTTGGGACAGGGGAGGGGTGTCCCTTTCGATGAGCAGTTCTTC. Translation: CATSDLGQGRGVPFDEQFF.